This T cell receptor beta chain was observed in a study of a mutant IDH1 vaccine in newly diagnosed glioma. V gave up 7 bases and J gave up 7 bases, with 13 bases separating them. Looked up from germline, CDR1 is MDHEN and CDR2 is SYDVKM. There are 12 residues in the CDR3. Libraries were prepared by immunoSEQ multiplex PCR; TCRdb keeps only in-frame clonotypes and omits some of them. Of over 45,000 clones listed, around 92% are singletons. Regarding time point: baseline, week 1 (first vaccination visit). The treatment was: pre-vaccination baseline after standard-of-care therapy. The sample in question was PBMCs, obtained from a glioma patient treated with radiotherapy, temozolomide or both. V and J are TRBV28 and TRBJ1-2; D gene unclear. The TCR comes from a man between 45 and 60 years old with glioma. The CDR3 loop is CASTIRGTGYTF. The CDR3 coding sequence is TGTGCCAGCACTATCCGGGGAACTGGCTACACCTTC.